A selection of T cell receptor beta chains follows, all from one sample in a study of T cell responses to AZD1222 COVID-19 vaccine. Produced via immunoSEQ multiplex PCR; TCRdb's table is partial and in-frame only. The data contain some 150,000 clones, around 91% of them singletons. The sample here was peripheral blood, taken on day 0 of AZD1222 vaccination. The receptors were sampled from an adult in good health. Both conserved end residues are part of each CDR3. Each record gives: V gene, J gene, D gene, clone size, CDR3 protein, CDR3 DNA. The D gene is left open where the match is weak. Only some rows state a clone size, as once, few, many or a class for expanded clones.

TRBV7-2,TRBJ1-1,TRBD1,NA,CASSSVWTGNTEAFF,TGTGCCAGCAGCTCCGTATGGACAGGGAACACTGAAGCTTTCTTT
TRBV11-3,TRBJ2-2,NA,once,CASSLDRPASGELFF,TGTGCCAGCAGCTTAGACAGGCCAGCATCCGGGGAGCTGTTTTTT
TRBV5-4,TRBJ1-4,NA,NA,CASSRGLTGLNEKLFF,TGTGCCAGCAGCCGGGGGCTGACAGGCCTTAATGAAAAACTGTTTTTT
TRBV7-2,TRBJ1-5,TRBD1,few,CASSLEGQGGQPQHF,TGTGCCAGCAGCTTAGAAGGACAGGGAGGTCAGCCCCAGCATTTT
TRBV4-2,TRBJ2-1,TRBD2,NA,CASSQGTSGGVYEQFF,TGTGCCAGCAGCCAAGGGACTAGCGGGGGGGTCTATGAGCAGTTCTTC
TRBV7-9,TRBJ1-1,NA,NA,CASTRGSTEAFF,TGTGCCAGCACCCGGGGTTCGACTGAAGCTTTCTTT
TRBV7-8,TRBJ2-5,NA,NA,CASSLEAARETQYF,TGTGCCAGCAGCTTAGAGGCCGCTAGGGAGACCCAGTACTTC
TRBV15,TRBJ2-5,NA,NA,CATSRGFGGYQETQYF,TGTGCCACCAGCAGGGGTTTCGGCGGGTACCAAGAGACCCAGTACTTC
TRBV29-1,TRBJ2-7,NA,NA,CSVGERRTEQYF,TGCAGCGTTGGGGAACGACGCACCGAGCAGTACTTC
TRBV28,TRBJ2-7,NA,NA,CASSPPPGRRTYEQYF,TGTGCCAGCAGTCCACCTCCGGGACGTAGGACCTACGAGCAGTACTTC
TRBV18,TRBJ2-3,NA,NA,CASSVDGVGTDTQYF,TGTGCCAGCTCAGTCGATGGCGTAGGCACAGATACGCAGTATTTT
TRBV5-1,TRBJ2-2,TRBD1,NA,CASSPGTGGTGELFF,TGCGCCAGCAGCCCCGGGACAGGGGGGACCGGGGAGCTGTTTTTT
TRBV6-5,TRBJ1-2,NA,NA,CASILNIGSYGYTF,TGTGCCAGCATTCTGAACATAGGGTCCTATGGCTACACCTTC
TRBV7-3,TRBJ2-3,NA,NA,CASSLSGTDTQYF,TGTGCCAGCAGCTTGTCAGGGACAGATACGCAGTATTTT
TRBV4-3,TRBJ2-2,NA,NA,CASSQEGRGRWDTGELFF,TGCGCCAGCAGCCAAGAAGGGCGGGGTCGGTGGGACACCGGGGAGCTGTTTTTT
TRBV7-8,TRBJ2-1,TRBD2,NA,CASSFRLAGGNNEQFF,TGTGCCAGCAGCTTCCGACTAGCGGGGGGCAACAATGAGCAGTTCTTC
TRBV2,TRBJ2-2,TRBD2,NA,CASSGDRPGLTNTGELFF,TGTGCCAGCAGTGGGGACCGTCCGGGACTAACGAACACCGGGGAGCTGTTTTTT
TRBV4-2,TRBJ2-3,NA,NA,CASSQAADYTDTQYF,TGTGCCAGCAGCCAAGCCGCAGACTACACAGATACGCAGTATTTT
TRBV19,TRBJ2-5,NA,NA,CASSTGPSTQYF,TGTGCCAGTAGTACCGGGCCATCGACCCAGTACTTC
TRBV5-6,TRBJ1-5,NA,once,CASSQTGRDQPQHF,TGTGCCAGCAGCCAGACCGGACGAGATCAGCCCCAGCATTTT
TRBV12-3/TRBV12-4,TRBJ1-1,NA,NA,CASSLPGATEAFF,TGTGCCAGCAGTCTACCAGGGGCAACTGAAGCTTTCTTT
TRBV4-2,TRBJ1-1,NA,once,CASSLAVGADTEAFF,TGTGCCAGCAGCCTAGCAGTGGGGGCGGACACTGAAGCTTTCTTT
TRBV6-5,TRBJ1-4,NA,NA,CASSYSNVGGEKLFF,TGTGCCAGCAGTTACTCGAACGTGGGAGGTGAAAAACTGTTTTTT
TRBV29-1,TRBJ1-2,NA,once,CSVRTAHYLTIGYTF,TGCAGCGTGAGGACAGCGCATTACCTAACTATTGGGTACACCTTC
TRBV6-5,TRBJ1-6,TRBD1,NA,CASGGQMNSPLHF,TGTGCCAGCGGGGGACAGATGAATTCACCCCTCCACTTT
TRBV6-5,TRBJ1-4,NA,NA,CASSYSPASEKLFF,TGTGCCAGCAGTTACTCACCCGCGAGTGAAAAACTGTTTTTT
TRBV27,TRBJ1-5,NA,once,CASRRQLNQPQHF,TGTGCCAGCAGGAGACAGCTCAATCAGCCCCAGCATTTT
TRBV3-1/TRBV3-2,TRBJ1-2,TRBD1,NA,CASSRDRVGGYTF,TGTGCCAGCAGCCGGGACAGGGTCGGTGGCTACACCTTC
TRBV28,TRBJ2-1,NA,NA,CASSFGGTYNEQFF,TGTGCCAGCAGTTTCGGTGGTACGTACAATGAGCAGTTCTTC
TRBV25-1,TRBJ2-7,TRBD1,NA,CASSPSPGQGTEQYF,TGTGCCAGCAGTCCTTCCCCGGGACAGGGAACCGAGCAGTACTTC
TRBV9,TRBJ1-1,NA,NA,CASSAGLDRLATEAFF,TGTGCCAGCAGCGCGGGATTAGACAGGCTAGCCACTGAAGCTTTCTTT
TRBV3-1/TRBV3-2,TRBJ2-3,NA,NA,CASSPLGSSTDTQYF,TGTGCCAGCAGCCCCCTAGGTTCTAGCACAGATACGCAGTATTTT
TRBV28,TRBJ1-5,TRBD1,NA,CASSTNRDSGGNQPQHF,TGTGCCAGCAGTACGAACCGGGACAGTGGAGGGAATCAGCCCCAGCATTTT
TRBV7-2,TRBJ2-1,NA,NA,CASSLEVSYNEQFF,TGTGCCAGCAGCTTGGAAGTCTCCTACAATGAGCAGTTCTTC
TRBV15,TRBJ2-3,NA,NA,CATSRDLRGSQYF,TGTGCCACCAGCAGAGATTTACGAGGGTCGCAGTATTTT
TRBV5-1,TRBJ1-6,NA,once,CASSLGWMGNSPLHF,TGCGCCAGCAGCTTGGGATGGATGGGAAATTCACCCCTCCACTTT
TRBV5-1,TRBJ1-5,NA,NA,CASSLDSNQPQHF,TGCGCCAGCAGCTTAGATAGCAATCAGCCCCAGCATTTT
TRBV5-4,TRBJ2-3,NA,NA,CASSPGQSTDTQYF,TGTGCCAGCAGCCCCGGACAGAGCACAGATACGCAGTATTTT
TRBV2,TRBJ1-4,NA,NA,CASGRQLGEKLFF,TGTGCCAGCGGGCGGCAGCTAGGGGAAAAACTGTTTTTT
TRBV14,TRBJ2-7,NA,few,CASSQGWGRSSYEQYF,TGTGCCAGCAGCCAAGGGTGGGGCCGGAGCTCCTACGAGCAGTACTTC
TRBV4-1,TRBJ2-2,TRBD2,NA,CASSHLLAGAGNTGELFF,TGCGCCAGCAGCCATCTACTAGCGGGGGCCGGGAACACCGGGGAGCTGTTTTTT
TRBV6-5,TRBJ1-3,TRBD1,NA,CASSARQGSGNTIYF,TGTGCCAGCAGCGCAAGACAGGGCTCTGGAAACACCATATATTTT
TRBV7-9,TRBJ2-7,NA,NA,CASSLNPYEQYF,TGTGCCAGCAGCTTAAACCCCTACGAGCAGTACTTC
TRBV5-4,TRBJ1-2,NA,NA,CASSLLGVYDYGYTF,TGTGCCAGCAGCTTGTTAGGGGTTTATGACTATGGCTACACCTTC
TRBV28,TRBJ2-1,NA,NA,CASSPPQGMNNEQFF,TGTGCCAGCAGTCCCCCGCAAGGGATGAACAATGAGCAGTTCTTC
TRBV4-2,TRBJ1-2,NA,NA,CASSQEGGSNYGYTF,TGTGCCAGCAGCCAAGAGGGCGGTTCTAACTATGGCTACACCTTC
TRBV9,TRBJ2-3,TRBD2,once,CASSGGTSGRNTQYF,TGTGCCAGCAGCGGAGGGACTAGCGGGAGAAATACGCAGTATTTT
TRBV7-2,TRBJ2-7,NA,NA,CASSRVSHYEQYF,TGTGCCAGCAGCCGGGTGTCCCACTACGAGCAGTACTTC
TRBV6-2/TRBV6-3,TRBJ2-7,NA,NA,CASSHTGTGVIPYEQYF,TGTGCCAGCAGTCACACCGGGACTGGAGTTATACCCTACGAGCAGTACTTC
TRBV6-5,TRBJ2-7,NA,NA,CANQTYEQYF,TGTGCCAACCAGACCTACGAGCAGTACTTC